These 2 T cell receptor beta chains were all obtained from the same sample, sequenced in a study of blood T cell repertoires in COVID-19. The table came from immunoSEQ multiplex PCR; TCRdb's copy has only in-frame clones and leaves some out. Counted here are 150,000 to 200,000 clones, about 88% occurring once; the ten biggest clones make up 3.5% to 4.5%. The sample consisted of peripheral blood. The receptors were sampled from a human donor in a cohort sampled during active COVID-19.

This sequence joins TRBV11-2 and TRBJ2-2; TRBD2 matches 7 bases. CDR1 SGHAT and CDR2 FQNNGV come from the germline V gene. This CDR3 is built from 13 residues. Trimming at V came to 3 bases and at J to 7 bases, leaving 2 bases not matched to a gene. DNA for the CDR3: TGTGCCAGCAGCTTCGGCGGGGGCGGGGAGCTGTTTTTT. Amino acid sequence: CASSFGGGGELFF. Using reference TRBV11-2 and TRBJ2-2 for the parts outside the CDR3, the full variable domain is EAGVAQSPRYKIIEKRQSVAFWCNPISGHATLYWYQQILGQGPKLLIQFQNNGVVDDSQLPKDRFSAERLKGVDSTLKIQPAKLEDSAVYLCASSFGGGGELFFGEGSRLTVL.

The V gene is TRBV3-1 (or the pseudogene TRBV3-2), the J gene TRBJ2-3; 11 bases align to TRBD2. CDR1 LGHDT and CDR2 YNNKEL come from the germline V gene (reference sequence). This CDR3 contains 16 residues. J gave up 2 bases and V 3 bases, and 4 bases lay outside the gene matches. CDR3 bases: TGTGCCAGCAGCCAGGGACTAGCGGATTACACAGATACGCAGTATTTT. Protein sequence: CASSQGLADYTDTQYF.